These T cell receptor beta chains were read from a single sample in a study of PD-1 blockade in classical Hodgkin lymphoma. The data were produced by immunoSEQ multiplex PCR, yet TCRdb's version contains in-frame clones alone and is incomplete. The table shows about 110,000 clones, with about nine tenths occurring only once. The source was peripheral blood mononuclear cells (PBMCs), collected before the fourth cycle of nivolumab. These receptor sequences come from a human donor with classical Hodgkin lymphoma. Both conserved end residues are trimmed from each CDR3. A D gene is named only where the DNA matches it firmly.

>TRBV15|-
ATSPPRADKNIQY
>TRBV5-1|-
ASSLELSSGNTIY
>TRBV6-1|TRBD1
ASSGFPGTVSYEQY
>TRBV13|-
ASSPPTGGTEAF
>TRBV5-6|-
ASSSLTGANYGYT
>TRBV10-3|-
AISESPGLNTEAF
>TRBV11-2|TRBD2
ASSLVGGTIQETQY
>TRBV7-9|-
ASSSSGSSYEQY
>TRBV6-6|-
ASSRSSQGGNQPQH
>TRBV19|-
ASSIGPASKELF
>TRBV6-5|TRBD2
ASSYSRLAADTQY
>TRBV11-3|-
ASRNEQF
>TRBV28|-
ASRRPGLNTEAF
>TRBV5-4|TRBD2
ACGLAGMVEQF
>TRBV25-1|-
ATRGHSNEQF
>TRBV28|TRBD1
ASRGQGDTEAF
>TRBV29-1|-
SVGGLTEAF
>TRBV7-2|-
ASSPYTEAF
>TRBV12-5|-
ASAYGYT
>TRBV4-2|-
ASSQEGGAHT
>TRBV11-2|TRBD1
ASSPGQNYGYT
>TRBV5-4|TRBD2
ASSLGGSEMNTQY
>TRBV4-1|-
ASSLGDQGNQPQH
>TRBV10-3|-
AISNDLGAGGTGELF
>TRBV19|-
ASTAAEILNTEAF
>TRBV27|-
ASMFLQGTEAF
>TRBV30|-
AWSVRRETQY
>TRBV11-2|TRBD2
ASSSLVGVAGGSFNEQF
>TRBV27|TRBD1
ASSIQGVAF
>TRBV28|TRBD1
ASSFSRGLEKLF
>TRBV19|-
ASSIGSRGTEAF
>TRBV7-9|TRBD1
ASSLGTGGEEQY
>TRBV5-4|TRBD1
ASSTDRGSAEY
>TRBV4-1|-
ASSQESSGNEQF
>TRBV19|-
ASSILWYTEAF